This passage covers 11 T cell receptor beta chains from one sample sequenced in a study of CD8 T cells in ankylosing spondylitis. Findings and limits, study-wide: Characteristic, it appeared, of ankylosing spondylitis blood was a TCR beta motif of eight or nine highly homologous variants.

TCRdb reprocessed the 5' RACE reads via MiXCR and lists one record per CDR3 protein. The sample lists approximately 300,000 distinct CDR3 sequences, 7.5% to 9% occurring once. These receptors lack a known antigen. Sample: blood, either unsorted or a sorted T cell fraction (not recorded which). The receptors derive from a male donor with ankylosing spondylitis.

There are a few counts of this clonotype. This chain links TRBV3-1 with TRBJ2-5, with 7 positions matching TRBD2. CDR1 is LGHDT, CDR2 YNNKEL, per germline (reference sequence). The CDR3 covers 16 residues. Trimming took 0 bases from V and 5 from J; bases not matched to a gene: 9. This chain's CDR3 is CASSQDVAGVRETQYF. The CDR3 DNA reads as TGTGCCAGCAGCCAAGATGTGGCGGGAGTTCGGGAGACCCAGTACTTC.

This clonotype was observed a handful of times. This rearrangement joins TRBV6-2 or TRBV6-3 to TRBJ2-7; D gene unclear. Germline values: CDR1 MNHEY, CDR2 SVGEGT. There are 11 residues in the CDR3. The ends were cut back, 10 bases at V and 0 bases at J, with 7 bases in the middle. CDR3 DNA sequence: TGTGCCACAGCGAACTCCTACGAGCAGTACTTC. Its translation is CATANSYEQYF.

The J gene is TRBJ2-3, the V gene TRBV5-1; 11 bases are a match to TRBD2. Trimming cost V 4 bases and J 7 bases; bases outside gene matches: 11. CDR1 and CDR2 from the germline V gene are SGHRS and YFSETQ. The CDR3 has 16 residues. CDR3 residues: CASSPLSGRAGNTQYF. The DNA for the CDR3 is TGCGCCAGCAGCCCCCTTAGCGGGAGGGCGGGAAATACGCAGTATTTT.

The chain combines TRBV20-1 with TRBJ2-7, with D perhaps TRBD1 (5 bases). Germline values: CDR1 DFQATT, CDR2 SNEGSKA (reference sequence). The V end lost 3 bases, the J end lost 4 bases, and 16 bases lay between the germline ends. The CDR3 spans 14 residues. CDR3 region: CSASHASDSYEQYF. In DNA, the CDR3 is TGCAGTGCTAGTCACGCAAGCGACAGTTACGAGCAGTACTTC.

This clonotype showed up just a few times. The chain couples TRBV20-1 to TRBJ2-1; D call uncertain. V was trimmed by 4 bases and J by 3 bases, leaving 16 bases between them. This CDR3 has 15 residues. CDR1 and CDR2 from the germline V gene are DFQATT and SNEGSKA (reference sequence). CDR3 bases: TGCAGTGCTATAAGCGTCGGCTGGGGCTACAATGAGCAGTTCTTC. This sequence encodes CSAISVGWGYNEQFF.

This chain links TRBV7-2 with TRBJ2-1; D possibly corresponds to TRBD2 (6 bases). This CDR3 is 15 amino acids long. Germline lookup yields CDR1 SGHTA and CDR2 FQGNSA. Between the trimmed V and J ends, which lost 1 base and 9 bases, there was a span of 16 bases. The CDR3 here is CASSLDVALGGEQFF. CDR3 coding DNA: TGTGCCAGCAGCTTAGACGTGGCCCTGGGGGGTGAGCAGTTCTTC.

A few counts support this clonotype. The V and J genes are TRBV7-3 and TRBJ2-2; D not certain. This CDR3 has 16 amino acids. Germline V gene lookup returns CDR1 SGHTA and CDR2 FQGTGA. Trimming took 1 base from V and 0 from J, leaving 9 bases between them. This CDR3 is CASSLSPQTNTGELFF. DNA for the CDR3: TGTGCCAGCAGCTTAAGTCCACAGACGAACACCGGGGAGCTGTTTTTT.

This clonotype was observed a handful of times. The chain is built from TRBV28 and TRBJ2-1; TRBD2 matches 12 bases. The trim removed 2 bases at V and 10 bases at J, leaving 12 bases unmatched. This CDR3 region has 17 residues. CDR1 is MDHEN and CDR2 is SYDVKM in the germline V gene. CDR3 amino acids: CASSLVGTSGFPREQFF. The CDR3 coding sequence is TGTGCCAGCAGTTTAGTAGGGACTAGCGGGTTCCCTCGGGAGCAGTTCTTC.

This chain's CDR3 is CASSLNHGQPQHF. The CDR3 DNA reads TGTGCCAGCAGTTTAAATCATGGTCAGCCCCAGCATTTT. The chain combines TRBV12-3 or TRBV12-4 with TRBJ1-5; D is unresolved. CDR3 length equals 13 residues. With 2 bases removed from V and 6 bases from J, the gap between germline ends came to 8 bases.

This clonotype was observed at least ten times. The chain uses TRBV3-1 and TRBJ2-4, with D possibly TRBD1 on 6 matching bases. CDR1 and CDR2 (germline): LGHDT, YNNKEL (reference sequence). The CDR3 consists of 13 residues. The V gene lost 8 bases and the J gene lost 8 bases, with 16 bases spanning the gap. The chain's CDR3 is CASGFLGGDIQYF. CDR3 nucleotides: TGTGCCAGCGGGTTTCTAGGGGGAGACATTCAGTACTTC.

This clonotype showed up just a few times. J is TRBJ2-7 and V is TRBV4-2, with D possibly TRBD1 on 5 matching bases. This CDR3 has 14 amino acids. Trimming stripped 1 base from V and 5 bases from J, with 12 bases between. Germline assignment: CDR1 LGHNA and CDR2 YNFKEQ. In DNA form, the CDR3 reads TGTGCCAGCAGCCAAGGGGGCCCGGCGGACGAGCAGTACTTC. Translated, it gives CASSQGGPADEQYF.